This TCR beta chain was recorded in a study of CD8 T cells in ankylosing spondylitis. Study results and limitations: In peripheral blood, disease-linked CD8+ clones occurred at relatively low frequencies. In ankylosing spondylitis patients, matched synovial fluid reportedly showed significant enrichment of disease-linked clones. A TCR beta motif made of fewer than ten highly homologous variants seemed typical of ankylosing spondylitis blood.

This clonotype appeared many times. Its antigen is still unknown. CDR3 length equals 14 residues. Per the germline V gene, CDR1 is SGHVS and CDR2 is FQNEAQ. Trimming removed 5 bases from V and 2 bases from J, with 12 bases in between. In making TCR beta libraries, quantitative 5'-RACE with molecular barcodes was used. TCRdb independently ran MiXCR on the 5' RACE reads; one entry per CDR3 protein. The repertoire holds about 210,000 distinct CDR3 sequences, with around 8% as singletons. The chain employs TRBV7-8 and TRBJ2-5; tentatively, D is TRBD1 (5 bases). The source of this sequence is a female donor with ankylosing spondylitis or in good health (not recorded which). Input material: blood, either unsorted or a sorted T cell fraction (not recorded which). This CDR3 reads CASSPGHKQETQYF. CDR3 coding DNA: TGTGCCAGCAGCCCTGGACACAAACAAGAGACCCAGTACTTC.